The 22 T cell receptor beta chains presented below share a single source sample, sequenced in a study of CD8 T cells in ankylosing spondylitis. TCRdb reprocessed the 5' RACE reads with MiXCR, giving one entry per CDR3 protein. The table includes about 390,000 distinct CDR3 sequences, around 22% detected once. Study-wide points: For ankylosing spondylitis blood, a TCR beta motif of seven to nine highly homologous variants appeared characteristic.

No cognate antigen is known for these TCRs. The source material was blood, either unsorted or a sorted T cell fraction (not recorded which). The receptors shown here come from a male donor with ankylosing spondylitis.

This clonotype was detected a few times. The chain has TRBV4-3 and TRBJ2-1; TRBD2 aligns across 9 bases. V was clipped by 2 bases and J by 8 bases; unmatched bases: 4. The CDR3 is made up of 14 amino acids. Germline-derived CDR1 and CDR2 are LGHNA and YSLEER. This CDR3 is CASSQLSGSDEQFF. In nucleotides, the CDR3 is TGCGCCAGCAGCCAACTTAGCGGGAGCGATGAGCAGTTCTTC.

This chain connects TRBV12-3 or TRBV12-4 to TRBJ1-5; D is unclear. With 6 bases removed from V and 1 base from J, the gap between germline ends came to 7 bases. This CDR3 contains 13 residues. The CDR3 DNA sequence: TGTGCCAGCAGCCTGACCAGCAATCAGCCCCAGCATTTT. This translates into CASSLTSNQPQHF.

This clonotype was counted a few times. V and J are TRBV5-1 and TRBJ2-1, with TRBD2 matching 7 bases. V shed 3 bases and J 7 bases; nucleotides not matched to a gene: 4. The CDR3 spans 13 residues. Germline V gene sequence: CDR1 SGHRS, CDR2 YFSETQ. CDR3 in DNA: TGCGCCAGCAGCTGGGACGGGAGGAATGAGCAGTTCTTC. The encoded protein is CASSWDGRNEQFF.

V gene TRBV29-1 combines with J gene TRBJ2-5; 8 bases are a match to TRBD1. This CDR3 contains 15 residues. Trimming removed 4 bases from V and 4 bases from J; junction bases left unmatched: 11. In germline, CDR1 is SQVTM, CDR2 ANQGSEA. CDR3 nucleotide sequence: TGCAGCGTTGGGACGACAGGGGCGGTCGGAGAGACCCAGTACTTC. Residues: CSVGTTGAVGETQYF.

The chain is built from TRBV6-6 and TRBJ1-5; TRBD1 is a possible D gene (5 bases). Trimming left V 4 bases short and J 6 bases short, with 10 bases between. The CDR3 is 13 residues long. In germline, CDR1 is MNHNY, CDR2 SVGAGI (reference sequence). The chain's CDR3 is CASSWGGGQPQHF. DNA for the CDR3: TGTGCCAGCAGTTGGGGGGGAGGTCAGCCCCAGCATTTT.

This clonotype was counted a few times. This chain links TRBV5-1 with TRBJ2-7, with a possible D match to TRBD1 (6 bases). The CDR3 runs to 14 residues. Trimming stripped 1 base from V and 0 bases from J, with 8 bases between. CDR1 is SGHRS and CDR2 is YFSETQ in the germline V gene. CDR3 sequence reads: CASSLRTASYEQYF. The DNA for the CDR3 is TGCGCCAGCAGCTTGCGGACAGCCTCCTACGAGCAGTACTTC.

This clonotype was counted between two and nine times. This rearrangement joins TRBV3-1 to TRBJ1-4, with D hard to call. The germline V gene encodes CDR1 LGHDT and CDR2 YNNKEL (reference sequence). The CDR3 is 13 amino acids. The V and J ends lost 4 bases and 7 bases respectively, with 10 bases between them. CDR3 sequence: CASSPGRAEKLFF. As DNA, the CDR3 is TGTGCCAGCAGCCCCGGACGGGCTGAAAAACTGTTTTTT.

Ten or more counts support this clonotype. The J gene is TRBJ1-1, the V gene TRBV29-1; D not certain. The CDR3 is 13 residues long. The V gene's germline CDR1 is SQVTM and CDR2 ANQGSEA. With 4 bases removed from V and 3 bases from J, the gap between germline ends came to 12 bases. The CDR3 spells CSVAAWRDTEAFF. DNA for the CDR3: TGCAGCGTTGCCGCGTGGCGGGACACTGAAGCTTTCTTT.

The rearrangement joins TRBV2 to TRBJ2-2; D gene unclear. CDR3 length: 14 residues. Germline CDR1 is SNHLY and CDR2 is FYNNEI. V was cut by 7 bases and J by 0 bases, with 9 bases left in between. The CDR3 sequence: CASKYETNTGELFF. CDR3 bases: TGTGCCAGCAAATACGAAACGAACACCGGGGAGCTGTTTTTT.

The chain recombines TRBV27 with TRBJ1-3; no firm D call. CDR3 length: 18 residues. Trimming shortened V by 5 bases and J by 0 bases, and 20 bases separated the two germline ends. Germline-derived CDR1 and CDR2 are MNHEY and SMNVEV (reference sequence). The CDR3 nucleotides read TGTGCCAGCAGTCCCCGGTCCGCGGGGTCGAGCTCTGGAAACACCATATATTTT. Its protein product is CASSPRSAGSSSGNTIYF.

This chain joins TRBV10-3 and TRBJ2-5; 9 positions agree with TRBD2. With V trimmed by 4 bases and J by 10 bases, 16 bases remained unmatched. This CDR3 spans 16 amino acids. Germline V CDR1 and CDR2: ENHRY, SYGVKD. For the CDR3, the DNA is TGTGCCATCAGTGGAAAGTCGGGACTAGCTAATTACATCCAGTACTTC. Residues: CAISGKSGLANYIQYF.

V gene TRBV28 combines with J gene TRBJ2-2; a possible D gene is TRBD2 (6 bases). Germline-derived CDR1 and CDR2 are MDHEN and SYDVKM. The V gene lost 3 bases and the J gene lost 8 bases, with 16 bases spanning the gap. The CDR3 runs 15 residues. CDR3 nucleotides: TGTGCCAGCAGTTTGGCGGGACCTCCGTGGGGGGAGCTGTTTTTT. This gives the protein CASSLAGPPWGELFF.

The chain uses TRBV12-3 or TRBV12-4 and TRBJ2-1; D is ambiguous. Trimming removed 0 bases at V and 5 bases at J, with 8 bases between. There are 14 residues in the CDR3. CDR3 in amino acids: CASSLAQENNEQFF. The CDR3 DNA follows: TGTGCCAGCAGTTTAGCTCAGGAGAACAATGAGCAGTTCTTC.

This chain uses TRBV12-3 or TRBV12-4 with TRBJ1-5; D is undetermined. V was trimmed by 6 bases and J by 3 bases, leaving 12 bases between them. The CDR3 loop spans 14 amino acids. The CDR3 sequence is CASSPGVNNQPQHF. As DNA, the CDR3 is TGTGCCAGCAGCCCGGGAGTCAACAATCAGCCCCAGCATTTT.

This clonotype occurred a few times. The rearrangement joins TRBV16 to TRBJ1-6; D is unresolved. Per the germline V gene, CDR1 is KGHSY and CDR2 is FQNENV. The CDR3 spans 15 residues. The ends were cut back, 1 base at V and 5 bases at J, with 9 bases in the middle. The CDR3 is CASSQWRVDNSPLHF. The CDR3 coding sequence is TGTGCCAGCAGCCAATGGAGGGTTGATAATTCACCCCTCCACTTT.

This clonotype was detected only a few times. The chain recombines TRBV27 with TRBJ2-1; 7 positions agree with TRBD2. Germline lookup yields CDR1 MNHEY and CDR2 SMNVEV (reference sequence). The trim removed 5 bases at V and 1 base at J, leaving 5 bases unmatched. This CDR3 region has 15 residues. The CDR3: CASSASSGSYNEQFF. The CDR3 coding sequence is TGTGCCAGCAGTGCCTCTAGCGGATCCTACAATGAGCAGTTCTTC.

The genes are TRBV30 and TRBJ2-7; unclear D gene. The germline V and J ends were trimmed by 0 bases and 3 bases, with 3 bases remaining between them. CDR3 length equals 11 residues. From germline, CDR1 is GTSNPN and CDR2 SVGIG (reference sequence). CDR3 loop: CAWSVDYEQYF. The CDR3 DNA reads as TGTGCCTGGAGTGTGGACTACGAGCAGTACTTC.

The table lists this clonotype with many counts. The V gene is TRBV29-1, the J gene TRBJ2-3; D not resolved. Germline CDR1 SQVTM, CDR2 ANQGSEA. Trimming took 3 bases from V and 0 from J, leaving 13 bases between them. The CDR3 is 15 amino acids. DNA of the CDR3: TGCAGCGTTGACCGGGCGAGAGGAAGCACAGATACGCAGTATTTT. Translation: CSVDRARGSTDTQYF.

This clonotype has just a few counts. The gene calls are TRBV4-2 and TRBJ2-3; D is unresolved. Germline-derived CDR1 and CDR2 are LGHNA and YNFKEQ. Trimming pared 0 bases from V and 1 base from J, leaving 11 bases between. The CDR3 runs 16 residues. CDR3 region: CASSQDSASGTDTQYF. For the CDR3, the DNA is TGTGCCAGCAGCCAAGATTCGGCCAGCGGCACAGATACGCAGTATTTT.

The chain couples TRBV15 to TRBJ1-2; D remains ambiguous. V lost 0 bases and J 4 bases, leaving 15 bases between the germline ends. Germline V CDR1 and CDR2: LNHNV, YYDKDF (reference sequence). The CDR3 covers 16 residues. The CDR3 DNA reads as TGTGCCACCAGCAGAGACGACCTCCCGGCGCCCTATGGCTACACCTTC. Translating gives CATSRDDLPAPYGYTF.

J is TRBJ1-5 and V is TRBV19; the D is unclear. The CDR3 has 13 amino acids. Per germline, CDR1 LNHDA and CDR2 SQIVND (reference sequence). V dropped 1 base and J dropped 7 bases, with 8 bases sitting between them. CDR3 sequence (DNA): TGTGCCAGTAGTATAGGGCATGGGCAGCCCCAGCATTTT. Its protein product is CASSIGHGQPQHF. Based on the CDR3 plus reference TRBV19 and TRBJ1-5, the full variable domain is DGGITQSPKYLFRKEGQNVTLSCEQNLNHDAMYWYRQDPGQGLRLIYYSQIVNDFQKGDIAEGYSVSREKKESFPLTVTSAQKNPTAFYLCASSIGHGQPQHFGDGTRLSIL.

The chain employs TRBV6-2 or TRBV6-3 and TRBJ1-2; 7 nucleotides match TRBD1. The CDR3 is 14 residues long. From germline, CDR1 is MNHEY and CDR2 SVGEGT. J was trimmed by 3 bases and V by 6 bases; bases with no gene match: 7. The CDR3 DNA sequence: TGTGCCAGCAGACAAGACAGGGTGGACTATGGCTACACCTTC. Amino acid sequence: CASRQDRVDYGYTF.